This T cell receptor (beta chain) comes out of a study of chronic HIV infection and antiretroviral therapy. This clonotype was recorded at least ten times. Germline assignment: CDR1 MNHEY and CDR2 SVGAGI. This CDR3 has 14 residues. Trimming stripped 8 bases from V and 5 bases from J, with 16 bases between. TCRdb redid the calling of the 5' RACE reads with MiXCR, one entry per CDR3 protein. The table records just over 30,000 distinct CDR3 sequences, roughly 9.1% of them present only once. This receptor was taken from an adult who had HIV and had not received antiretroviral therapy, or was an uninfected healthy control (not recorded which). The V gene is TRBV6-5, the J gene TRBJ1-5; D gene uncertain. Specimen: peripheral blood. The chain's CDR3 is CASSGNLGDQPQHF. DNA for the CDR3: TGTGCCAGCTCCGGCAACTTGGGTGATCAGCCCCAGCATTTT.